The 15 T cell receptor beta chains in this list originate from one sample, sequenced in a study of cytomegalovirus exposure and HLA in healthy donors. This PCR relied on a set of 60 Vbeta primers and 13 Jbeta primers. Clones were read by immunoSEQ multiplex PCR, and TCRdb kept only the in-frame ones, dropping some. The data contain about 250,000 clones, 72% of them seen just once; the ten biggest clones take up around 2%. Specimen: PBMCs. The receptor source for this set is a female donor in good health and CMV-seronegative.

This clone was seen a few times. J is TRBJ1-1 and V is TRBV2; the match to TRBD1 covers 7 bases. V shed 6 bases and J 5 bases; nucleotides not matched to a gene: 6. Germline V gene data show CDR1 as SNHLY and CDR2 as FYNNEI. The CDR3 extends over 13 amino acids. In DNA form, the CDR3 reads TGTGCCAGCAGGATTACAGGGGTAACTGAAGCTTTCTTT. Protein product: CASRITGVTEAFF.

The chain links TRBV2 to TRBJ1-1; 8 nucleotides line up with TRBD1. CDR1 and CDR2 (germline): SNHLY, FYNNEI. The CDR3 runs to 14 residues. The trim removed 7 bases at V and 4 bases at J, leaving 8 bases unmatched. The CDR3 DNA follows: TGTGCCAGCACCCGTAGCGACAGGGGCACTGAAGCTTTCTTT. Translating it yields CASTRSDRGTEAFF.

The chain recombines TRBV11-3 with TRBJ2-5; tentative D call: TRBD2 (7 bases). There are 11 residues in the CDR3. CDR1 is SGHNT and CDR2 is YENEEA in the germline V gene. V lost 4 bases and J lost 11, with 11 bases in between. DNA of the CDR3: TGTGCCAGCAGCTGGGGGCGGGAGCAGTACTTC. Protein sequence: CASSWGREQYF.

This chain connects TRBV23-1 to TRBJ1-2, with D possibly TRBD1 on 5 matching bases. TRBV23-1 is an ORF, and what it does is uncertain. Trimming removed 0 bases from V and 4 bases from J, with 24 bases in between. This CDR3 has 19 residues. CDR3 in amino acids: CASSQSNRQGKDLSYGYTF. CDR3 nucleotides: TGCGCCAGCAGTCAATCGAATCGCCAGGGAAAAGATCTATCCTATGGCTACACCTTC.

V usage is TRBV27 and J usage is TRBJ2-3; 7 bases align to TRBD2. Germline V gene lookup returns CDR1 MNHEY and CDR2 SMNVEV (reference sequence). The CDR3 loop spans 15 amino acids. After removal of 5 bases from V and 2 bases from J, the junction contained 7 bases not matched to a gene. This chain's CDR3 is CASSPKGTTTDTQYF. CDR3 coding DNA: TGTGCCAGCAGTCCCAAAGGGACTACCACAGATACGCAGTATTTT.

The rearrangement joins TRBV9 to TRBJ1-3; D gene ambiguous. The CDR3 is 15 amino acids. CDR1 SGDLS and CDR2 YYNGEE come from the germline V gene. The ends were cut back, 3 bases at V and 2 bases at J, with 12 bases in the middle. CDR3 sequence reads: CASSAGSDTGNTIYF. Written as DNA, the CDR3 is TGTGCCAGCAGCGCTGGGTCAGACACTGGAAACACCATATATTTT.

The chain uses TRBV27 and TRBJ2-7; a possible D gene is TRBD1 (6 bases). Between the trimmed V and J ends, which lost 2 bases and 6 bases, there was a span of 14 bases. There are 14 residues in the CDR3. The germline gives CDR1 MNHEY, CDR2 SMNVEV (reference sequence). The CDR3 sequence: CASSLRTVFGEQYF. CDR3 nucleotide sequence: TGTGCCAGCAGTTTAAGGACAGTTTTCGGCGAGCAGTACTTC.

This clone was seen only once. This chain uses TRBV20-1 with TRBJ1-1; D is unresolved. The CDR3 is 11 residues long. Looked up from germline, CDR1 is DFQATT and CDR2 is SNEGSKA (reference sequence). Trimming shortened V by 5 bases and J by 1 base, and 5 bases separated the two germline ends. CDR3 amino acids: CSAYRNTEAFF. In DNA form, the CDR3 reads TGCAGTGCTTACAGGAACACTGAAGCTTTCTTT.

The chain is built from TRBV10-2 and TRBJ1-1; the match to TRBD1 covers 10 bases. V dropped 10 bases and J dropped 5; count of bases not matched to a gene: 4. Germline CDR1 is WSHSY and CDR2 is SAAADI. The CDR3 extends over 12 amino acids. CDR3 bases: TGCGCCACCGGGACAGGGGATACTGAAGCTTTCTTT. It is translated as CATGTGDTEAFF.

This chain links TRBV4-2 with TRBJ1-4; 8 bases align to TRBD1. Trimming at V came to 5 bases and at J to 6 bases, leaving 5 bases not matched to a gene. The CDR3 has 14 residues. CDR1 and CDR2 from the germline V gene are LGHNA and YNFKEQ. CDR3 residues: CASSWDRSDEKLFF. The CDR3 bases are TGTGCCAGCAGCTGGGACAGGTCCGATGAAAAACTGTTTTTT.

Here the CDR3 reads CASTDGDRRYNEQFF. The CDR3 DNA follows: TGTGCCAGTACGGACGGGGATAGACGCTACAATGAGCAGTTCTTC. The V gene is TRBV19, the J gene TRBJ2-1, with D possibly matching TRBD2 (5 bases). The CDR3 covers 15 residues. The germline V gene encodes CDR1 LNHDA and CDR2 SQIVND (reference sequence). V was pared by 7 bases and J by 3 bases, with 16 bases between. Full variable domain (missing parts from reference TRBV19 and TRBJ2-1): DGGITQSPKYLFRKEGQNVTLSCEQNLNHDAMYWYRQDPGQGLRLIYYSQIVNDFQKGDIAEGYSVSREKKESFPLTVTSAQKNPTAFYLCASTDGDRRYNEQFFGPGTRLTVL.

This chain connects TRBV6-1 to TRBJ2-1; 7 bases match TRBD2. There are 15 residues in the CDR3. Germline CDR1 reads MNHNS; CDR2 reads SASEGT. Unmatched junction bases numbered 7, after V lost 1 base and J lost 7 bases. CDR3 region: CASSEGRGGANEQFF. The CDR3 nucleotides read TGTGCCAGCAGTGAAGGCCGCGGGGGTGCTAATGAGCAGTTCTTC.

The CDR3 bases are TGTGCCAGCAAAGTGGTCACAGGGGCTGAAGCTTTCTTT. The encoded protein is CASKVVTGAEAFF. The chain recombines TRBV2 with TRBJ1-1; 7 nucleotides align to TRBD1. From germline, CDR1 is SNHLY and CDR2 FYNNEI. The length of the CDR3 is 13 residues. Losses at the gene ends were 7 bases for V and 6 bases for J; bases not matched to a gene: 8.

This rearrangement joins TRBV5-1 to TRBJ2-7; 7 bases map to TRBD2. The CDR3 is 15 amino acids. Germline CDR1 and CDR2: SGHRS and YFSETQ. The V gene end was trimmed by 4 bases and the J gene end by 7 bases; junction bases not matched to a gene: 14. The CDR3 bases are TGCGCCAGCAGCCCCTGGGAGCGGGGCTCTTGGGAGCAGTACTTC. This translates into CASSPWERGSWEQYF. Together with reference TRBV5-1 and TRBJ2-7, the CDR3 gives the full variable domain: KAGVTQTPRYLIKTRGQQVTLSCSPISGHRSVSWYQQTPGQGLQFLFEYFSETQRNKGNFPGRFSGRQFSNSRSEMNVSTLELGDSALYLCASSPWERGSWEQYFGPGTRLTVT.

This clone was found once. In DNA form, the CDR3 reads TGCGCCAGCAGCTGGGACCGGGAAGGGAGGACCTACGAGCAGTACTTC. As protein: CASSWDREGRTYEQYF. The chain links TRBV5-1 to TRBJ2-7; tentatively, D is TRBD2 (6 bases). The CDR3 loop spans 16 amino acids. V dropped 3 bases and J dropped 2 bases, with 18 bases sitting between them. Germline lookup yields CDR1 SGHRS and CDR2 YFSETQ.